One and the same sample provided the 17 T cell receptor beta chains below, sequenced in a study of cytomegalovirus exposure and HLA in healthy donors. Measured with immunoSEQ multiplex PCR; TCRdb has only the in-frame clones, and not every one. The sample has approximately 90,000 clones, 95% to 98% seen once; the top ten hold 0.78%. Sequencing input: PBMCs. Source of these receptors: a man between 18 and 29 years old in good health and CMV-seronegative.

V usage is TRBV27 and J usage is TRBJ2-1, with TRBD1 identical over 10 bases. The germline V gene encodes CDR1 MNHEY and CDR2 SMNVEV (reference sequence). The CDR3 runs 15 residues. V was pared by 7 bases and J by 4 bases, with 7 bases of the junction left unmatched. CDR3 sequence: CASTGWDRGYNEQFF. Here the CDR3 DNA reads TGTGCCAGCACAGGTTGGGACAGGGGATACAATGAGCAGTTCTTC.

V is TRBV19 and J is TRBJ2-2; weak D call: TRBD2 (7 bases). CDR3 length: 16 residues. Germline V gene lookup returns CDR1 LNHDA and CDR2 SQIVND (reference sequence). The germline V and J ends were trimmed by 3 bases and 4 bases, with 15 bases remaining between them. The CDR3 loop reads CASSMGGGIRTGELFF. The CDR3 DNA reads as TGTGCCAGTAGTATGGGAGGGGGGATTCGCACCGGGGAGCTGTTTTTT.

The rearrangement uses TRBV11-2 and TRBJ1-4; 9 positions agree with TRBD1. CDR1 is SGHAT, CDR2 FQNNGV, per germline. The junction had 8 bases not matched to a gene; V was cut back by 4 bases and J by 8 bases. This CDR3 contains 15 residues. The CDR3 region has the DNA TGTGCCAGCAGCTCCCGGACAGGGGAGGGGGAAAAACTGTTTTTT. Its protein is CASSSRTGEGEKLFF.

The genes are TRBV27 and TRBJ1-4; D not certain. Trimming shortened V by 6 bases and J by 5 bases, and 16 bases separated the two germline ends. Germline CDR1 is MNHEY and CDR2 is SMNVEV (reference sequence). This CDR3 comprises 15 residues. The CDR3 DNA reads as TGTGCCAGCAGCCCCTTTAAGGAGCGGAATGAAAAACTGTTTTTT. It encodes CASSPFKERNEKLFF.

The V call is TRBV5-6, the J call TRBJ2-7; TRBD1 might be the D (6 bases). Trimming pared 1 base from V and 11 bases from J, leaving 19 bases between. The CDR3 consists of 14 residues. Germline lookup yields CDR1 SGHDT and CDR2 YYEEEE. CDR3 protein: CASSLKQGNLREYF. The CDR3 DNA is TGTGCCAGCAGCTTGAAACAGGGAAACCTACGCGAGTACTTC.

The V call is TRBV6-5, the J call TRBJ2-3; 10 bases fit TRBD2. Germline V gene data show CDR1 as MNHEY and CDR2 as SVGAGI. With 7 bases clipped from V and 4 bases from J, the junction kept 8 bases outside the gene matches. The CDR3 is 15 amino acids. The CDR3 coding sequence is TGTGCCAGCAAAACCCTAGCGGGAGTCCCAGATACGCAGTATTTT. It specifies CASKTLAGVPDTQYF.

The chain joins TRBV9 to TRBJ2-1; D unclear. V lost 1 base and J 6 bases, leaving 14 bases between the germline ends. Germline lookup yields CDR1 SGDLS and CDR2 YYNGEE. CDR3 length equals 15 residues. The CDR3 bases are TGTGCCAGCAGCGTACAGGTTTCTTTGACCAATGAGCAGTTCTTC. Translating it yields CASSVQVSLTNEQFF.

The J gene is TRBJ2-1, the V gene TRBV5-1, with 9 bases fitting TRBD2. The CDR3 contains 14 residues. CDR1 and CDR2 from the germline V gene are SGHRS and YFSETQ. After removal of 4 bases from V and 8 bases from J, the junction contained 7 bases not matched to a gene. This CDR3 reads CASSTGTSPHEQFF. As DNA, the CDR3 is TGCGCCAGCAGCACCGGGACTAGCCCCCATGAGCAGTTCTTC.

J is TRBJ2-7 and V is TRBV6-6, with 8 bases fitting TRBD1. V was pared by 7 bases and J by 2 bases, with 7 bases of the junction left unmatched. Germline V lookup: CDR1 MNHNY, CDR2 SVGAGI (reference sequence). The CDR3 extends over 14 amino acids. The chain's CDR3 is CASTPGQATYEQYF. CDR3 DNA: TGTGCCAGCACTCCGGGACAGGCAACCTACGAGCAGTACTTC.

The rearrangement uses TRBV5-1 and TRBJ2-1, with 9 bases identical to TRBD1. Germline V lookup: CDR1 SGHRS, CDR2 YFSETQ. Trimming took 6 bases from V and 7 from J; bases not matched to a gene: 8. The CDR3 loop spans 14 amino acids. The CDR3: CASTQQGAKNEQFF. The CDR3 coding sequence is TGCGCCAGCACCCAACAGGGGGCGAAGAATGAGCAGTTCTTC.

The rearrangement links TRBV5-1 to TRBJ2-7; 7 nucleotides agree with TRBD2. The trim removed 0 bases at V and 4 bases at J, leaving 10 bases unmatched. The CDR3 has 16 residues. From germline, CDR1 is SGHRS and CDR2 YFSETQ. The CDR3 DNA reads as TGCGCCAGCAGCTTGGTCCTAGCGGCAGATGAATACGAGCAGTACTTC. This gives the protein CASSLVLAADEYEQYF.

V and J are TRBV29-1 and TRBJ2-6; D is undetermined. Trimming shortened V by 5 bases and J by 0 bases, and 11 bases separated the two germline ends. The CDR3 contains 15 residues. CDR1 and CDR2 from the germline V gene are SQVTM and ANQGSEA. CDR3 protein: CSVIPASSGANVLTF. CDR3 nucleotides: TGCAGCGTTATCCCGGCTAGCTCTGGGGCCAACGTCCTGACTTTC.

The V and J genes are TRBV4-1 and TRBJ2-7; unclear D gene. Deletions cut 0 bases from V and 1 base from J, with 7 bases between. Germline V lookup: CDR1 MGHRA, CDR2 YSYEKL. The CDR3 extends over 14 amino acids. CDR3 sequence reads: CASSQDRFSYEQYF. CDR3 nucleotides: TGCGCCAGCAGCCAAGACAGGTTTTCCTACGAGCAGTACTTC.

The V and J genes are TRBV5-4 and TRBJ2-5; unclear D gene. Looked up from germline, CDR1 is SGHNT and CDR2 is YYREEE (reference sequence). The V end lost 3 bases, the J end lost 2 bases, and 2 bases lay between the germline ends. The CDR3 contains 11 residues. CDR3 protein: CASSSQETQYF. The CDR3 nucleotides read TGTGCCAGCAGCTCTCAAGAGACCCAGTACTTC.

The CDR3 DNA reads as TGTGCCAGCAGCCGAAGGGGGACTAGCGGGACAAAGAGCTCCTACGAGCAGTACGTC. Encoded protein: CASSRRGTSGTKSSYEQYV. V and J are TRBV13 and TRBJ2-7, with TRBD2 matching 13 bases. J gave up 0 bases and V 5 bases, and 13 bases lay outside the gene matches. This CDR3 contains 19 residues. Germline loops: CDR1 PRHDT, CDR2 FYEKMQ (reference sequence).

The rearrangement uses TRBV13 and TRBJ2-4; the D gene is possibly TRBD2 (5 bases). V was pared by 7 bases and J by 6 bases, with 13 bases between. CDR3 length: 13 residues. Germline V gene data show CDR1 as PRHDT and CDR2 as FYEKMQ (reference sequence). CDR3 loop: CASTLRGGNIQYF. CDR3 DNA: TGTGCCAGCACCCTCCGGGGTGGAAACATTCAGTACTTC.

The chain has TRBV5-6 and TRBJ2-7, with 10 positions matching TRBD1. The CDR3 is 15 amino acids. Germline CDR1 is SGHDT and CDR2 is YYEEEE. V trimming: 2 bases; J trimming: 1 base; junction bases outside the gene matches: 3. CDR3: CASSLPGQGSYEQYV. CDR3 bases: TGTGCCAGCAGCTTACCGGGACAGGGGTCCTACGAGCAGTACGTC.